The 5 T cell receptor beta chains below were found in one sample sequenced in a study of cytomegalovirus exposure and HLA in healthy donors. 60 Vbeta and 13 Jbeta primers were used in PCR. Assay: immunoSEQ multiplex PCR; the TCRdb copy retains only in-frame clones and omits some. The table includes tens of thousands of clones, around three quarters detected once. Input material: PBMCs. Receptors originate from a male donor in good health and CMV-seronegative.

The J gene is TRBJ2-7, the V gene TRBV4-3; perhaps TRBD2 as D (5 bases). Germline V gives CDR1 LGHNA, CDR2 YSLEER. V lost 1 base, J lost 1 base, and 11 bases lay in between. The CDR3 consists of 15 residues. The DNA for the CDR3 is TGCGCCAGCAGCCAAGTTAAGGGAGCATCCTACGAGCAGTACTTC. As protein: CASSQVKGASYEQYF.

The J gene is TRBJ2-7, the V gene TRBV18; TRBD2 agrees at 10 bases. J gave up 2 bases and V 6 bases, and 7 bases lay outside the gene matches. Germline V CDR1 and CDR2: KGHSH, LQKENI. There are 15 residues in the CDR3. The CDR3 DNA reads TGTGCCAGCTCCCGGACTAGCGGAATCGCCTACGAGCAGTACTTC. It specifies CASSRTSGIAYEQYF.

V usage is TRBV7-9 and J usage is TRBJ2-7, with 11 positions matching TRBD2. Germline values: CDR1 SEHNR, CDR2 FQNEAQ (reference sequence). Trimming removed 3 bases from V and 6 bases from J; junction bases left unmatched: 7. The CDR3 runs 15 residues. CDR3: CASSFTGTSGGEQYF. Written as DNA, the CDR3 is TGTGCCAGCAGCTTTACGGGGACTAGCGGAGGCGAGCAGTACTTC.

The chain couples TRBV18 to TRBJ1-6; no definite D call. In germline, CDR1 is KGHSH, CDR2 LQKENI. This CDR3 has 16 residues. The germline V and J ends were trimmed by 2 bases and 6 bases, with 14 bases remaining between them. The CDR3, as DNA: TGTGCCAGCTCACCAGACCTGGTGGAGGCTAATTCACCCCTCCACTTT. It is translated as CASSPDLVEANSPLHF. Full variable domain (remainder filled in from reference TRBV18 and TRBJ1-6): NAGVMQNPRHLVRRRGQEARLRCSPMKGHSHVYWYRQLPEEGLKFMVYLQKENIIDESGMPKERFSAEFPKEGPSILRIQQVVRGDSAAYFCASSPDLVEANSPLHFGNGTRLTVT.

The J gene is TRBJ2-7, the V gene TRBV5-4, with D perhaps TRBD1 (5 bases). The CDR3 spans 14 residues. V was shortened by 2 bases and J by 0 bases, with 9 bases between the two germline ends. Germline-derived CDR1 and CDR2 are SGHNT and YYREEE (reference sequence). CDR3 nucleotide sequence: TGTGCCAGCAGCTTAGACAGTAGCTCCTACGAGCAGTACTTC. Translation gives CASSLDSSSYEQYF.